These 7 T cell receptor beta chains originate from one sample sequenced in a study of glioma-infiltrating T cells (TCRdb year 2016). Sequencing was carried out with an Illumina MiSeq. The iRepertoire nested amplicon-rescue multiplex PCR (arm-PCR) platform was used to amplify TCR alpha and beta CDR3 regions from RNA. Through fastp at Q25 and MiXCR, TCRdb rebuilt clones from the public reads, retaining in-frame beta chains. For every CDR3 protein sequence, its rows merge into one entry that carries the most common genes and DNA. The sample table holds 100,000 to 150,000 distinct CDR3 sequences, of which about 22% were seen once. Together, the top ten hold 27% of the sample. Sequenced sample: glioma tissue, nonneoplastic brain tissue, or PBMCs (not recorded which). The receptors were sampled from a human donor with low-grade glioma or glioblastoma, undergoing nonglioma brain surgery, or in good health (not recorded which).

This clonotype has only a few counts. This chain links TRBV5-1 with TRBJ1-1; perhaps TRBD1 as D (5 bases). V dropped 0 bases and J dropped 3 bases, with 12 bases sitting between them. The germline gives CDR1 SGHRS, CDR2 YFSETQ. This CDR3 is 15 amino acids long. The CDR3 coding sequence is TGCGCCAGCAGCTTGGATGCCCGGGGGTACACTGAAGCTTTCTTT. Protein product: CASSLDARGYTEAFF.

V gene TRBV7-2 combines with J gene TRBJ2-3; the D gene is possibly TRBD2 (5 bases). The ends were cut back, 5 bases at V and 1 base at J, with 10 bases in the middle. CDR1 and CDR2 (germline): SGHTA, FQGNSA. The CDR3 runs 14 residues. In DNA, the CDR3 is TGTGCCAGCAGCGATAGCGCTGGCACAGATACGCAGTATTTT. Translated, it gives CASSDSAGTDTQYF.

Remarks on this clonotype: A much larger clone differs by one base, so this may be a read error. The CDR3 DNA follows: TGTGCCAGCAGTCCCTCACCTAGGACAGCTTCTAGCACAGATGCGCAGTATTTT. Translation: CASSPSPRTASSTDAQYF. The rearrangement links TRBV28 to TRBJ2-3; D possibly corresponds to TRBD1 (6 bases). Germline-derived CDR1 and CDR2 are MDHEN and SYDVKM. There are 18 residues in the CDR3.

With regard to this clonotype: The CDR3 does not close with the conserved phenylalanine or tryptophan, likely indicating a read error. This chain links TRBV24-1 with TRBJ2-5; 7 bases map to TRBD1. The CDR3 length is 17 residues. Germline trimming cut 4 bases from V and 5 bases from J; bases unmatched to any gene: 15. Germline CDR1 reads KGHDR; CDR2 reads SFDVKD. CDR3 nucleotide sequence: TGTGCCACCAGTGACCGGACAGGCCGTGACGTCGCGGAGACCCAGTACCTC. This translates into CATSDRTGRDVAETQYL.

The chain has TRBV20-1 and TRBJ2-3; 12 bases match TRBD2. The CDR3 runs 15 residues. The germline gives CDR1 DFQATT, CDR2 SNEGSKA (reference sequence). V lost 6 bases, J lost 5 bases, and 9 bases stayed unmatched. CDR3 in amino acids: CSAHSLAGGQDTQYF. CDR3 in DNA: TGCAGTGCCCACTCACTAGCGGGGGGCCAAGATACGCAGTATTTT.

V is TRBV6-2 or TRBV6-3 and J is TRBJ2-5, with TRBD1 as a possible D gene (5 bases). Trimming stripped 2 bases from V and 3 bases from J, with 10 bases between. CDR3 size: 14 residues. Germline V CDR1 and CDR2: MNHEY, SVGEGT. The CDR3 DNA is TGTGCCAGCAGTTACGTTGTGACAGAAGAGACCCAGTACTTC. Its protein is CASSYVVTEETQYF.

Note on this clonotype: A read error may explain this, as a much larger clone is one base away. The chain joins TRBV7-2 to TRBJ1-5; D unclear. Germline-derived CDR1 and CDR2 are SGHTA and FQGNSA. This CDR3 comprises 14 residues. Trimming took off 5 bases at V and 0 bases at J, with 8 bases between the two ends. The CDR3 nucleotides read TGTGCCAGCAGCGATTGCTATAGCAATCAGCCCCAGCATTTT. Translation gives CASSDCYSNQPQHF.